This TCR beta chain was identified during a study of shared clonotypes between healthy human individuals. Looked up from germline, CDR1 is SGHAT and CDR2 is FQNNGV. V trimming: 5 bases; J trimming: 5 bases; junction bases outside the gene matches: 2. The CDR3 spans 14 residues. Study results and limitations: Sharing of clonotypes among donors was expected to vary with sequencing depth.

Worth noting for this clone: As yet, its antigen is unknown.

The authors ran the assay at deep level. Only in-frame clones appear in the TCRdb table, and some are missing; sequencing was by immunoSEQ multiplex PCR. The repertoire includes about 470,000 clones, 70% to 80% of them detected once, and over 10% sits in the top ten. There were no recent acute infections or vaccinations among the donors, who were healthy HIV-negative adults. Those who donated, Caucasian adults without exception, all lived in Nashville, Tennessee. The sequenced sample consisted of PBMCs. The rearrangement uses TRBV11-2 and TRBJ1-6; 8 nucleotides match TRBD1. This sequence was found in a woman aged 40 to 50 in good health. Some clones in this sample may be carry-over from other donors' samples. In DNA form, the CDR3 reads TGTGCCAGCAGCAAGGGACAGGATAATTCACCCCTCCACTTT. This sequence encodes CASSKGQDNSPLHF.